Below are 27 T cell receptor beta chains sequenced from a single sample in a study of PD-1 and CTLA-4 blockade in melanoma. This table comes from immunoSEQ multiplex PCR, and its TCRdb copy is limited to in-frame clones, with some not included. The data contain 30,000 or so clones, under 95% of them singletons. The material was CD8+ T cells from peripheral blood, obtained from a patient given anti-PD-1 treatment. The origin of the receptors is a human donor with melanoma.

The V and J genes are TRBV28 and TRBJ2-5; weak D call: TRBD2 (5 bases). Germline V lookup: CDR1 MDHEN, CDR2 SYDVKM. Trimming took 7 bases from V and 1 from J, leaving 10 bases between them. This CDR3 region has 13 residues. The CDR3 is CASKAGIQETQYF. Here the CDR3 DNA reads TGTGCCAGCAAGGCGGGCATCCAAGAGACCCAGTACTTC.

V and J are TRBV4-1 and TRBJ2-2, with D possibly being TRBD1 (6 bases). V was clipped by 0 bases and J by 6 bases, with 11 bases between them. CDR1 is MGHRA, CDR2 YSYEKL, per germline. CDR3 size: 15 residues. The CDR3, as DNA: TGCGCCAGCAGCCAAGAAACAGGGCTGTCCGGGGAGCTGTTTTTT. The encoded protein is CASSQETGLSGELFF.

This chain links TRBV27 with TRBJ2-7, with a possible D match to TRBD1 (6 bases). The V end was cut by 4 bases, the J end by 7 bases, with 11 bases between. There are 12 residues in the CDR3. Germline V gene data show CDR1 as MNHEY and CDR2 as SMNVEV (reference sequence). CDR3 bases: TGTGCCAGCAGTTCCGCCAGGGGTGAGCAGTACTTC. Protein sequence: CASSSARGEQYF.

This chain links TRBV20-1 with TRBJ2-3; D uncertain. Germline-derived CDR1 and CDR2 are DFQATT and SNEGSKA (reference sequence). V was clipped by 3 bases and J by 0 bases, with 13 bases between them. CDR3 length: 15 amino acids. CDR3 in amino acids: CSASDTFSSTDTQYF. DNA of the CDR3: TGCAGTGCTAGTGACACCTTTTCTAGCACAGATACGCAGTATTTT.

A few counts support this clone. The chain joins TRBV7-6 to TRBJ2-7; the D gene is possibly TRBD2 (5 bases). Trimming stripped 5 bases from V and 0 bases from J, with 14 bases between. Germline CDR1 and CDR2: SGHVS and FNYEAQ. The CDR3 has 15 residues. The CDR3 here is CASSPSGDDSYEQYF. The CDR3, as DNA: TGTGCCAGCAGCCCAAGCGGAGATGACTCCTACGAGCAGTACTTC. Combining the CDR3 with reference TRBV7-6 and TRBJ2-7 gives the whole variable domain GAGVSQSPRYKVTKRGQDVALRCDPISGHVSLYWYRQALGQGPEFLTYFNYEAQQDKSGLPNDRFSAERPEGSISTLTIQRTEQRDSAMYRCASSPSGDDSYEQYFGPGTRLTVT.

The CDR3 reads CASSELLSNEKLFF. In DNA, the CDR3 is TGTGCCAGCAGTGAATTGCTTTCTAATGAAAAACTGTTTTTT. V gene TRBV6-1 combines with J gene TRBJ1-4; no definite D call. The CDR3 contains 14 residues. Germline V gene sequence: CDR1 MNHNS, CDR2 SASEGT. Deletions cut 2 bases from V and 3 bases from J, with 7 bases between.

The J gene is TRBJ2-1, the V gene TRBV10-1; a possible D gene is TRBD1 (5 bases). CDR1 and CDR2 from the germline V gene are WNHNN and SYGVQD (reference sequence). The CDR3 length is 13 residues. V lost 5 bases to trimming and J lost 3 bases, with 8 bases between them. The CDR3 is CASSLGDYNEQFF. CDR3 DNA sequence: TGCGCCAGCAGTTTAGGGGACTACAATGAGCAGTTCTTC.

The chain joins TRBV19 to TRBJ1-1; the D is unclear. The germline V gene encodes CDR1 LNHDA and CDR2 SQIVND (reference sequence). The V end lost 7 bases, the J end lost 7 bases, and 16 bases lay between the germline ends. This CDR3 has 13 amino acids. CDR3 sequence (DNA): TGTGCCAGTACCCGCATCGGGCCTAGTGAAGCTTTCTTT. This gives the protein CASTRIGPSEAFF.

This chain joins TRBV2 and TRBJ2-7; weak D call: TRBD2 (6 bases). This CDR3 spans 14 amino acids. Per the germline V gene, CDR1 is SNHLY and CDR2 is FYNNEI. V lost 10 bases and J lost 4, with 20 bases in between. CDR3 sequence reads: CATRDRGGIYEQYF. The CDR3 DNA sequence: TGTGCCACCAGGGATAGGGGCGGGATTTACGAGCAGTACTTC.

The chain uses TRBV7-9 and TRBJ2-5, with 7 bases matching TRBD2. This CDR3 region has 14 residues. CDR1 SEHNR and CDR2 FQNEAQ come from the germline V gene (reference sequence). V dropped 3 bases and J dropped 2; count of bases not matched to a gene: 3. CDR3 sequence reads: CASSFAGDQETQYF. In DNA, the CDR3 is TGTGCCAGCAGCTTCGCGGGAGATCAAGAGACCCAGTACTTC.

The V call is TRBV4-2, the J call TRBJ2-5; D may be TRBD2 (5 bases). Germline-derived CDR1 and CDR2 are LGHNA and YNFKEQ. There are 15 residues in the CDR3. The V and J ends lost 2 bases and 0 bases respectively, with 10 bases between them. The CDR3 sequence: CASSQWTSDQETQYF. The CDR3, as DNA: TGTGCCAGCAGCCAATGGACTTCAGACCAAGAGACCCAGTACTTC.

This clone was observed a handful of times. CDR3 sequence: CATSEPDTSTDTQYF. DNA for the CDR3: TGTGCCACCAGTGAACCCGACACTAGCACAGATACGCAGTATTTT. The chain joins TRBV24-1 to TRBJ2-3; D not resolved. With 4 bases removed from V and 0 bases from J, the gap between germline ends came to 10 bases. CDR1 and CDR2 (germline): KGHDR, SFDVKD. The CDR3 length is 15 residues.

A single count supports this clone. The V and J genes are TRBV30 and TRBJ1-2; D call uncertain. The V gene lost 0 bases and the J gene lost 8 bases, with 13 bases spanning the gap. The CDR3 is 13 amino acids. Germline V gene sequence: CDR1 GTSNPN, CDR2 SVGIG (reference sequence). Here the CDR3 DNA reads TGTGCCTGGAGTGTAGACTTGACGGGGGGCTACACCTTC. Translating it yields CAWSVDLTGGYTF.

The J gene is TRBJ1-1, the V gene TRBV19; D is uncertain. Trimming left V 2 bases short and J 8 bases short, with 9 bases between. CDR1 is LNHDA and CDR2 is SQIVND in the germline V gene (reference sequence). This CDR3 contains 12 residues. The CDR3 is CASSIRDGEAFF. In DNA, the CDR3 is TGTGCCAGTAGTATAAGGGATGGAGAAGCTTTCTTT.

CDR3 DNA: TGTGCCAGCAGCGCAGGGCGTGCGAAAAGGGGGCCTAATGAAAAACTGTTTTTT. This codes for CASSAGRAKRGPNEKLFF. The chain employs TRBV11-3 and TRBJ1-4; 7 bases agree with TRBD1. J gave up 3 bases and V 5 bases, and 15 bases lay outside the gene matches. The CDR3 length is 18 residues. CDR1 and CDR2 from the germline V gene are SGHNT and YENEEA.

The gene calls are TRBV27 and TRBJ2-3; TRBD2 matches at 7 bases. The V segment lost 3 bases and the J segment 3 bases; nucleotides outside the gene matches: 6. The CDR3 runs to 15 residues. The germline V gene has CDR1 MNHEY and CDR2 SMNVEV (reference sequence). The CDR3 DNA sequence: TGTGCCAGCAGTTTCTTGCGGGAGAGGACAGATACGCAGTATTTT. Its protein product is CASSFLRERTDTQYF.

The chain's CDR3 is CAWSLQGMTEAFF. The CDR3 bases are TGTGCCTGGAGTCTTCAGGGGATGACTGAAGCTTTCTTT. The chain couples TRBV30 to TRBJ1-1; perhaps TRBD1 as D (6 bases). CDR3 size: 13 residues. Germline assignment: CDR1 GTSNPN and CDR2 SVGIG (reference sequence). V was pared by 2 bases and J by 5 bases, with 12 bases between.

V and J are TRBV19 and TRBJ1-1; the match to TRBD1 covers 10 bases. V trimming: 3 bases; J trimming: 0 bases; junction bases outside the gene matches: 1. There are 15 residues in the CDR3. The germline V gene encodes CDR1 LNHDA and CDR2 SQIVND (reference sequence). CDR3 sequence reads: CASSMGQGLNTEAFF. CDR3 DNA: TGTGCCAGTAGTATGGGACAGGGGCTGAACACTGAAGCTTTCTTT. The entire variable domain, with the rest obtained from reference TRBV19 and TRBJ1-1, is as follows: DGGITQSPKYLFRKEGQNVTLSCEQNLNHDAMYWYRQDPGQGLRLIYYSQIVNDFQKGDIAEGYSVSREKKESFPLTVTSAQKNPTAFYLCASSMGQGLNTEAFFGQGTRLTVV.

This clone was seen only once. The rearrangement joins TRBV2 to TRBJ2-3, with 7 bases lining up with TRBD1. The ends lost 3 bases at V and 4 bases at J; junction bases unmatched: 7. Germline V lookup: CDR1 SNHLY, CDR2 FYNNEI. CDR3 length: 15 residues. The CDR3 reads CASSDRQGGSDTQYF. CDR3 nucleotide sequence: TGTGCCAGCAGTGATAGACAGGGTGGGTCAGATACGCAGTATTTT.

The J gene is TRBJ1-1, the V gene TRBV7-8, with 9 bases lining up with TRBD1. The trim removed 3 bases at V and 8 bases at J, leaving 7 bases unmatched. The CDR3 consists of 14 residues. The germline CDR1 and CDR2 sequences are SGHVS and FQNEAQ. The CDR3 DNA reads TGTGCCAGCAGCTTGGCACAGGGGGCGCTGGAAGCTTTCTTT. This codes for CASSLAQGALEAFF.

This clone was found a few times. The chain employs TRBV14 and TRBJ2-7; maybe TRBD2 (5 bases). Between the trimmed V and J ends, which lost 1 base and 0 bases, there was a span of 19 bases. Per germline, CDR1 SGHDN and CDR2 FVKESK. This CDR3 contains 18 residues. As DNA, the CDR3 is TGTGCCAGCAGCCAAGTCGCCATGCGGGCGGACCTCTCCTACGAGCAGTACTTC. Its protein is CASSQVAMRADLSYEQYF. Filled out from reference TRBV14 and TRBJ2-7, the complete variable domain reads EAGVTQFPSHSVIEKGQTVTLRCDPISGHDNLYWYRRVMGKEIKFLLHFVKESKQDESGMPNNRFLAERTGGTYSTLKVQPAELEDSGVYFCASSQVAMRADLSYEQYFGPGTRLTVT.

Concerning this clone itself: The junction departs from the called germline gene at one end, perhaps through a read error. The V and J genes are TRBV27 and TRBJ2-7; 9 bases align to TRBD1. This CDR3 region has 14 residues. Germline V gene lookup returns CDR1 MNHEY and CDR2 SMNVEV (reference sequence). CDR3 in amino acids: CASSISGTGSEQYF. The CDR3 coding sequence is TGTGCCAGCAGTATATCCGGGACAGGGAGCGAGCAGTACTTC.

The chain has TRBV11-3 and TRBJ2-7; the D call may be TRBD1 or TRBD2 (5 bases each). Germline-derived CDR1 and CDR2 are SGHNT and YENEEA. The CDR3 extends over 15 amino acids. Trimming shortened V by 5 bases and J by 0 bases, and 14 bases separated the two germline ends. The CDR3 DNA reads TGTGCCAGCAGCGCCGGGACGGATAGCTCCTACGAGCAGTACTTC. Its translation: CASSAGTDSSYEQYF. Full variable domain (missing parts from reference TRBV11-3 and TRBJ2-7): EAGVVQSPRYKIIEKKQPVAFWCNPISGHNTLYWYLQNLGQGPELLIRYENEEAVDDSQLPKDRFSAERLKGVDSTLKIQPAELGDSAVYLCASSAGTDSSYEQYFGPGTRLTVT.

The chain couples TRBV29-1 to TRBJ2-3, with 11 bases matching TRBD1. With 0 bases clipped from V and 2 bases from J, the junction kept 10 bases outside the gene matches. This CDR3 region has 18 residues. Per the germline V gene, CDR1 is SQVTM and CDR2 is ANQGSEA. CDR3 protein: CSVEDLGGTGGNTDTQYF. CDR3 DNA sequence: TGCAGCGTTGAAGATCTGGGGGGGACAGGGGGAAACACAGATACGCAGTATTTT.

This rearrangement joins TRBV27 to TRBJ2-7; 7 nucleotides match TRBD2. CDR3 length equals 14 residues. Germline V gives CDR1 MNHEY, CDR2 SMNVEV (reference sequence). J was trimmed by 2 bases and V by 8 bases; bases with no gene match: 9. The CDR3 protein is CASSPGRGAYEQYF. The CDR3 region has the DNA TGTGCCAGCTCGCCGGGGAGGGGAGCCTACGAGCAGTACTTC.

This clone has a single count. V usage is TRBV19 and J usage is TRBJ2-7; D gene ambiguous. The germline V gene has CDR1 LNHDA and CDR2 SQIVND (reference sequence). Deletions cut 0 bases from V and 1 base from J, with 10 bases between. The CDR3 has 15 amino acids. In DNA, the CDR3 is TGTGCCAGTAGTATAGAGGCAGGAAGGTCCTACGAGCAGTACTTC. Its translation is CASSIEAGRSYEQYF.

The V gene is TRBV6-2 or TRBV6-3, the J gene TRBJ2-7, with D unclear. CDR3 length: 15 residues. Germline V gene lookup returns CDR1 MNHEY and CDR2 SVGEGT. Trimming took off 4 bases at V and 3 bases at J, with 16 bases between the two ends. CDR3 nucleotide sequence: TGTGCCAGCAGTTCCCCCCTAGGGATTGGCTACGAGCAGTACTTC. Its protein product is CASSSPLGIGYEQYF.